These 28 T cell receptor beta chains were sequenced from one sample in a study of blood T cell repertoires in COVID-19 (dated by TCRdb to 2020 to 2022). Libraries were prepared through the immunoSEQ multiplex PCR assay. TCRdb obtained this table from immuneACCESS and retained in-frame rearrangements with V and J assigned. These tables miss some clones; where compared with another copy, unresolved V genes account for less than half of the shortfall, and the remainder is unexplained. The sample records some 67,000 clones, around 86% of which are singletons. The ten biggest clones cover around 5% of the sample. Sequenced input: peripheral blood. The receptors were sampled from a man aged 50-60 years with active COVID-19.

This clone is a singleton in its sample. The chain couples TRBV4-3 to TRBJ2-1; TRBD1 agrees at 7 bases. This CDR3 has 15 amino acids. Trimming at V came to 5 bases and at J to 9 bases, leaving 13 bases not matched to a gene. Germline V CDR1 and CDR2: LGHNA, YSLEER. CDR3 in amino acids: CASSARDSGTGEQFF. CDR3 nucleotide sequence: TGCGCCAGCAGCGCCCGGGACAGTGGAACGGGTGAGCAGTTCTTC.

The CDR3 spells CASSPDRGKTQYF. Written as DNA, the CDR3 is TGTGCCAGCAGCCCCGACAGGGGAAAGACCCAGTACTTC. V usage is TRBV14 and J usage is TRBJ2-5, with 8 bases aligning to TRBD1. V lost 4 bases to trimming and J lost 6 bases; unmatched junction nucleotides: 4. The CDR3 covers 13 residues. The germline V gene encodes CDR1 SGHDN and CDR2 FVKESK. Using reference TRBV14 and TRBJ2-5 for the parts outside the CDR3, the full variable domain is EAGVTQFPSHSVIEKGQTVTLRCDPISGHDNLYWYRRVMGKEIKFLLHFVKESKQDESGMPNNRFLAERTGGTYSTLKVQPAELEDSGVYFCASSPDRGKTQYFGPGTRLLVL.

V and J are TRBV3-1 (or the pseudogene TRBV3-2) and TRBJ1-1; D uncertain. Germline CDR1 reads LGHDT; CDR2 reads YNNKEL (reference sequence). With 0 bases removed from V and 4 bases from J, the gap between germline ends came to 12 bases. The CDR3 has 15 amino acids. CDR3 region: CASSQDWVQSTEAFF. The CDR3, as DNA: TGTGCCAGCAGCCAAGATTGGGTACAGAGCACTGAAGCTTTCTTT.

This clone is a singleton in its sample. The V gene is TRBV5-5, the J gene TRBJ1-2; D uncertain. Germline CDR1 SGHKS, CDR2 YYEKEE (reference sequence). The length of the CDR3 is 13 residues. The germline V and J ends were trimmed by 4 bases and 0 bases, with 7 bases remaining between them. In DNA form, the CDR3 reads TGTGCCAGCAGCCCAGGAACTAACTATGGCTACACCTTC. This gives the protein CASSPGTNYGYTF.

The chain employs TRBV27 and TRBJ1-1; D is undetermined. The CDR3 is 14 amino acids. In germline, CDR1 is MNHEY, CDR2 SMNVEV (reference sequence). Trimming pared 5 bases from V and 2 bases from J, leaving 12 bases between. The CDR3 loop reads CASSALGVNTEAFF. CDR3 DNA sequence: TGTGCCAGCAGTGCCCTGGGAGTTAACACTGAAGCTTTCTTT.

V and J are TRBV2 and TRBJ2-1; 8 positions agree with TRBD2. Germline V gene lookup returns CDR1 SNHLY and CDR2 FYNNEI. The CDR3 is 15 amino acids. V was clipped by 7 bases and J by 0 bases; unmatched bases: 5. The CDR3 spells CASTTLAASYNEQFF. The DNA for the CDR3 is TGTGCCAGCACCACACTAGCGGCCTCCTACAATGAGCAGTTCTTC.

The CDR3 protein is CAYQNQGGYGYTF. The CDR3 nucleotides read TGTGCCTACCAAAACCAGGGTGGGTATGGCTACACCTTC. The genes are TRBV30 and TRBJ1-2; D possibly corresponds to TRBD1 (5 bases). Germline-derived CDR1 and CDR2 are GTSNPN and SVGIG (reference sequence). There are 13 residues in the CDR3. The ends were cut back, 7 bases at V and 5 bases at J, with 17 bases in the middle.

This chain connects TRBV5-4 to TRBJ2-2, with TRBD2 as a possible D gene (7 bases). The germline V and J ends were trimmed by 4 bases and 6 bases, with 19 bases remaining between them. The germline gives CDR1 SGHNT, CDR2 YYREEE (reference sequence). The CDR3 totals 16 residues. The CDR3 DNA follows: TGTGCCAGCAGCCGACGAGGGGGGGTAACCCCCGGGGAGCTGTTTTTT. Encoded protein: CASSRRGGVTPGELFF.

This clone was observed a single time. The V and J genes are TRBV7-2 and TRBJ1-2; D remains ambiguous. Trimming took 4 bases from V and 8 from J, leaving 11 bases between them. The CDR3 spans 12 residues. CDR1 and CDR2 from the germline V gene are SGHTA and FQGNSA. CDR3: CASSSDRRGYTF. The CDR3 region has the DNA TGTGCCAGCAGCTCTGATCGGCGGGGCTACACCTTC.

The V and J genes are TRBV4-3 and TRBJ1-5; 7 bases agree with TRBD1. With 2 bases clipped from V and 6 bases from J, the junction kept 4 bases outside the gene matches. The CDR3 loop spans 14 amino acids. Germline V lookup: CDR1 LGHNA, CDR2 YSLEER. In nucleotides, the CDR3 is TGCGCCAGCAGCCAAATATCAGGGGGTCAGCCCCAGCATTTT. Its protein is CASSQISGGQPQHF.

V usage is TRBV12-3 or TRBV12-4 and J usage is TRBJ1-1; the D is unclear. Between the trimmed V and J ends, which lost 6 bases and 6 bases, there was a span of 11 bases. The CDR3 loop spans 12 amino acids. CDR3 nucleotides: TGTGCCAGCAGCTACTCTCCCCCTGAAGCTTTCTTT. Translation gives CASSYSPPEAFF.

This rearrangement joins TRBV5-1 to TRBJ2-1; 8 nucleotides match TRBD1. CDR1 is SGHRS and CDR2 is YFSETQ in the germline V gene. This CDR3 comprises 15 residues. Trimming at V came to 4 bases and at J to 1 base, leaving 4 bases not matched to a gene. CDR3 sequence (DNA): TGCGCCAGCAGCCCCCGGGACAGGTCCTACAATGAGCAGTTCTTC. This translates into CASSPRDRSYNEQFF.

DNA of the CDR3: TGTGCCAGCAGTCCCTCGTCGGGATTTCTTGACAATGAGCAGTTCTTC. Its translation: CASSPSSGFLDNEQFF. The chain joins TRBV6-2 or TRBV6-3 to TRBJ2-1, with D perhaps matching TRBD2 (5 bases). Per germline, CDR1 MNHEY and CDR2 SVGEGT. Trimming pared 5 bases from V and 5 bases from J, leaving 19 bases between. This CDR3 has 16 residues.

About this clone: The sample has other DNA sequences that encode this CDR3 too. The rearrangement links TRBV18 to TRBJ1-1, with D perhaps TRBD1 (5 bases). With 3 bases removed from V and 5 bases from J, the gap between germline ends came to 10 bases. The V gene's germline CDR1 is KGHSH and CDR2 LQKENI. The CDR3 has 13 amino acids. The chain's CDR3 is CASSPQGGTEAFF. The CDR3 DNA reads TGTGCCAGCTCACCGCAGGGTGGGACTGAAGCTTTCTTT.

This clone was found a few times. The V gene is TRBV5-1, the J gene TRBJ2-1, with TRBD2 identical over 16 bases. V lost 0 bases to trimming and J lost 8 bases; unmatched junction nucleotides: 2. CDR1 is SGHRS, CDR2 YFSETQ, per germline. The CDR3 runs 16 residues. CDR3 protein: CASSLVGLAGGDEQFF. The CDR3, as DNA: TGCGCCAGCAGCTTGGTGGGACTAGCGGGAGGGGATGAGCAGTTCTTC.

This rearrangement joins TRBV28 to TRBJ2-5, with 12 bases fitting TRBD2. Germline-derived CDR1 and CDR2 are MDHEN and SYDVKM. The CDR3 loop spans 14 amino acids. Germline trimming cut 6 bases from V and 4 bases from J; bases unmatched to any gene: 3. For the CDR3, the DNA is TGTGCCAGCAGCTCTAGCGGGAGGGGAGAGACCCAGTACTTC. Residues: CASSSSGRGETQYF.

V gene TRBV18 combines with J gene TRBJ2-5; D may be TRBD1 (5 bases). The germline V gene encodes CDR1 KGHSH and CDR2 LQKENI. The CDR3 has 16 amino acids. V was pared by 2 bases and J by 4 bases, with 17 bases between. CDR3 DNA: TGTGCCAGCTCACCAATTTTACAGGCGACGGGAGAGACCCAGTACTTC. Protein: CASSPILQATGETQYF.

This rearrangement joins TRBV7-2 to TRBJ2-2; TRBD2 agrees at 7 bases. Per germline, CDR1 SGHTA and CDR2 FQGNSA. With V trimmed by 1 base and J by 5 bases, 4 bases remained unmatched. The length of the CDR3 is 15 residues. Here the CDR3 DNA reads TGTGCCAGCAGCTTAGGGATCGGGGGGACCGGGGAGCTGTTTTTT. Translating gives CASSLGIGGTGELFF. Complete variable domain (other parts from reference TRBV7-2 and TRBJ2-2): GAGVSQSPSNKVTEKGKDVELRCDPISGHTALYWYRQSLGQGLEFLIYFQGNSAPDKSGLPSDRFSAERTGGSVSTLTIQRTQQEDSAVYLCASSLGIGGTGELFFGEGSRLTVL.

The chain combines TRBV6-5 with TRBJ1-5; D is uncertain. There are 15 residues in the CDR3. CDR1 and CDR2 (germline): MNHEY, SVGAGI. Trimming shortened V by 6 bases and J by 6 bases, and 18 bases separated the two germline ends. CDR3: CASSSRHFGSQPQHF. In DNA, the CDR3 is TGTGCCAGCAGCTCAAGACATTTCGGGAGTCAGCCCCAGCATTTT.

This chain links TRBV4-3 with TRBJ2-1, with a tentative D call TRBD2 (5 bases). The length of the CDR3 is 14 residues. V dropped 0 bases and J dropped 10 bases, with 13 bases sitting between them. Germline lookup yields CDR1 LGHNA and CDR2 YSLEER. CDR3 protein: CASSQDRGFMEQFF. CDR3 bases: TGCGCCAGCAGCCAAGATCGAGGGTTTATGGAGCAGTTCTTC.

This clone was counted once. The chain links TRBV5-6 to TRBJ1-2; 10 nucleotides align to TRBD1. CDR1 SGHDT and CDR2 YYEEEE come from the germline V gene. V dropped 7 bases and J dropped 4; count of bases not matched to a gene: 13. There are 16 residues in the CDR3. The CDR3: CASFRQGADGGYGYTF. The CDR3 DNA follows: TGTGCCAGCTTCCGACAGGGGGCAGACGGAGGCTATGGCTACACCTTC.

The rearrangement joins TRBV10-1 to TRBJ2-1; D is unclear. The germline V gene encodes CDR1 WNHNN and CDR2 SYGVQD (reference sequence). The V end lost 3 bases, the J end lost 8 bases, and 14 bases lay between the germline ends. The CDR3 contains 14 residues. The CDR3 loop is CASSDPLTSDEQFF. The CDR3 DNA reads as TGCGCCAGCAGTGACCCCCTTACCAGCGATGAGCAGTTCTTC.

The chain uses TRBV18 and TRBJ1-5; TRBD1 is a possible D gene (5 bases). The CDR3 is made up of 17 amino acids. CDR1 and CDR2 from the germline V gene are KGHSH and LQKENI. V was clipped by 6 bases and J by 6 bases, with 24 bases between them. Here the CDR3 reads CASSARAGRAWGQPQHF. The CDR3 DNA sequence: TGTGCCAGCTCCGCCAGGGCTGGCAGGGCGTGGGGTCAGCCCCAGCATTTT.

The CDR3 loop is CASSYSYSPNYEQYF. Here the CDR3 DNA reads TGTGCCAGCAGTTACTCGTACAGCCCTAACTACGAGCAGTACTTC. The chain carries TRBV6-6 and TRBJ2-7; D gene ambiguous. The CDR3 contains 15 residues. V lost 0 bases and J lost 3, with 12 bases in between. CDR1 is MNHNY and CDR2 is SVGAGI in the germline V gene (reference sequence).

This chain joins TRBV6-4 and TRBJ2-6, with 7 bases identical to TRBD1. CDR3 length: 18 residues. From germline, CDR1 is MRHNA and CDR2 SNTAGT. After removal of 3 bases from V and 1 base from J, the junction contained 9 bases not matched to a gene. CDR3 in DNA: TGTGCCAGCAGTGAAACAGGACCCAGGGGGTCTGGGGCCAACGTCCTGACTTTC. Translating gives CASSETGPRGSGANVLTF.

The V gene is TRBV28, the J gene TRBJ1-6; D is possibly TRBD1 (5 bases). Trimming left V 3 bases short and J 10 bases short, with 13 bases between. The germline V gene encodes CDR1 MDHEN and CDR2 SYDVKM. The CDR3 loop spans 14 amino acids. The CDR3 DNA is TGTGCCAGCAGTTTTGGGGGGAGCGGCTCACCCCTCCACTTT. Its translation: CASSFGGSGSPLHF.

The genes are TRBV7-9 and TRBJ2-2, with 10 bases fitting TRBD1. This CDR3 region has 15 residues. Trimming at V came to 5 bases and at J to 7 bases, leaving 7 bases not matched to a gene. Germline V gives CDR1 SEHNR, CDR2 FQNEAQ (reference sequence). CDR3 sequence (DNA): TGTGCCAGCAGCCGGGACAGGGGTACTGGCGGGGAGCTGTTTTTT. It codes for CASSRDRGTGGELFF. Based on the CDR3 plus reference TRBV7-9 and TRBJ2-2, the full variable domain is DTGVSQNPRHKITKRGQNVTFRCDPISEHNRLYWYRQTLGQGPEFLTYFQNEAQLEKSRLLSDRFSAERPKGSFSTLEIQRTEQGDSAMYLCASSRDRGTGGELFFGEGSRLTVL.

The chain has TRBV2 and TRBJ2-1; 12 nucleotides agree with TRBD2. Germline trimming cut 4 bases from V and 3 bases from J; bases unmatched to any gene: 7. The length of the CDR3 is 17 residues. From germline, CDR1 is SNHLY and CDR2 FYNNEI. DNA for the CDR3: TGTGCCAGCAGTGCGAGACTAGCGGGAGTGAGCTACAATGAGCAGTTCTTC. It encodes CASSARLAGVSYNEQFF. Together with reference TRBV2 and TRBJ2-1, the CDR3 gives the full variable domain: EPEVTQTPSHQVTQMGQEVILRCVPISNHLYFYWYRQILGQKVEFLVSFYNNEISEKSEIFDDQFSVERPDGSNFTLKIRSTKLEDSAMYFCASSARLAGVSYNEQFFGPGTRLTVL.